The present T cell receptor beta chain was sequenced within a study of neurological immune-mediated disorders. This CDR3 comprises 14 residues. The V gene's germline CDR1 is MRHNA and CDR2 SNTAGT. Trimming pared 6 bases from V and 7 bases from J, leaving 16 bases between. Study findings and constraints: None of the CDR3 amino acid sequences found in expanded clones was shared across subjects. This suggests that the TCR-beta repertoires were private in all groups. One related-CDR3 cluster, found by phylogenetic grouping, held repertoires of 18 of 34 multiple sclerosis patients and is a possible signature.

Synthesis of cDNA was accomplished via 5'RACE employing 10-nucleotide random UMIs. Every sequencing run gave over 200 million TCR-beta sequences, taken from 15-18 subjects. TCRdb ran MiXCR on the 5' RACE reads and lists one entry per CDR3 protein. The table shows about 74,000 distinct CDR3 sequences, with roughly 5.6% occurring only once. This clonotype was counted many times. Antigen unknown. Sequencing used PBMCs. The rearrangement links TRBV6-4 to TRBJ2-1, with a tentative D call TRBD1 (5 bases). The clonotype comes from a man younger than 35 with multiple sclerosis. CDR3 sequence reads: CASRDTDRSNEQFF. The CDR3 DNA reads TGTGCCAGCAGGGACACGGACCGCTCGAATGAGCAGTTCTTC.